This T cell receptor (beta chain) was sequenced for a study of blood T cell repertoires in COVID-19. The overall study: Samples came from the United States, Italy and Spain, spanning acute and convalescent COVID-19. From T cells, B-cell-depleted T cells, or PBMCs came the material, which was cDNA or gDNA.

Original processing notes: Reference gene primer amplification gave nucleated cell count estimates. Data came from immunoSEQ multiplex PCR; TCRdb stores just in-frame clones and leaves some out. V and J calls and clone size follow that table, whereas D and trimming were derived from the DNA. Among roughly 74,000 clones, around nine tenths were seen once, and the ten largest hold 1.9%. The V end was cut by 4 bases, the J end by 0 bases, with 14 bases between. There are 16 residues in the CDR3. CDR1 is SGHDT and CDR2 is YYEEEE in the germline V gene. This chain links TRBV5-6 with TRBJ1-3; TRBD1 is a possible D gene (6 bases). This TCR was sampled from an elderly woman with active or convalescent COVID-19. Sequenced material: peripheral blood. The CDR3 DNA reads TGTGCCAGCAGCCCGATGACAGGCTTCTCTGGAAACACCATATATTTT. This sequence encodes CASSPMTGFSGNTIYF.